This TCR beta chain was found in a study of shared clonotypes between healthy human individuals. At the level of the study: Plates per donor: three CD4 naive, three CD4 memory, two CD8 naive, one CD8 memory.

A word on this clone: The antigen is not known.

Study-level points and caveats: Generation probability values for non-shared clonotypes were lower than those for clonotypes shared by all four donors.

The CD4+ fraction was divided into a CD45RA+ naive subset and a CD45RA-negative memory subset. The CDR3 is made up of 16 amino acids. Profiling relied on immunoSEQ multiplex PCR, and the TCRdb table lists in-frame clones only, not all of them. The sample lists roughly 1,500,000 clones; about 98.5% were seen once. The sample was naive CD4+ T cells sorted from blood. The sample's subset: CD45RA+ positively selected. The chain couples TRBV21-1 to TRBJ1-5. TRBV21-1 is listed as a pseudogene. This receptor was obtained from a man aged 30 to 39 in good health. The chain's CDR3 is CASKGGGTLSNQPQHF. The CDR3 DNA reads as TGTGCCAGCAAGGGAGGGGGAACACTTAGCAATCAGCCCCAGCATTTT.